The 5 T cell receptor beta chains given below trace back to one sample, sequenced in a study of control samples from healthy donors and cancer patients. Sequenced by immunoSEQ multiplex PCR; TCRdb stores in-frame clones only, minus some. The data show approximately 40,000 clones, about 83% seen once. Sequenced sample: PBMCs. These receptors all stem from a woman in her fifties or sixties with lung cancer.

The chain combines TRBV2 with TRBJ1-2; 7 nucleotides line up with TRBD1. The germline CDR1 and CDR2 sequences are SNHLY and FYNNEI. The CDR3 runs 14 residues. The ends lost 8 bases at V and 7 bases at J; junction bases unmatched: 13. CDR3: CASGGETGPTGYTF. CDR3 in DNA: TGTGCCAGCGGGGGGGAGACAGGGCCTACTGGCTACACCTTC.

The chain combines TRBV27 with TRBJ1-6; D might be TRBD1 (5 bases). Germline CDR1 MNHEY, CDR2 SMNVEV (reference sequence). The length of the CDR3 is 14 residues. V was trimmed by 9 bases and J by 8 bases, leaving 17 bases between them. CDR3 sequence reads: CASTPRGFDSPLHF. The CDR3, as DNA: TGTGCCAGTACGCCGAGGGGTTTCGATTCACCCCTCCACTTT.

The chain is built from TRBV3-1 (or the pseudogene TRBV3-2) and TRBJ2-6; D not resolved. The CDR3 is 14 residues long. CDR1 is LGHDT and CDR2 is YNNKEL in the germline V gene (reference sequence). V lost 8 bases and J 0 bases, leaving 8 bases between the germline ends. DNA for the CDR3: TGTGCCAGCGGGGTTAGCTCTGGGGCCAACGTCCTGACTTTC. Encoded protein: CASGVSSGANVLTF.

This chain links TRBV2 with TRBJ1-1; 9 bases line up with TRBD1. J was trimmed by 8 bases and V by 5 bases; bases with no gene match: 6. Germline-derived CDR1 and CDR2 are SNHLY and FYNNEI. CDR3 length equals 13 residues. The CDR3 nucleotides are TGTGCCAGCAGTTCAGACAGGGGGTTAGAAGCTTTCTTT. It translates to CASSSDRGLEAFF.

The J gene is TRBJ1-1, the V gene TRBV18, with a weak D call TRBD1 (6 bases). Looked up from germline, CDR1 is KGHSH and CDR2 is LQKENI. V lost 5 bases to trimming and J lost 0 bases, with 22 bases between them. The CDR3 is made up of 18 amino acids. CDR3 sequence: CASSSAGTPVLLNTEAFF. The CDR3, as DNA: TGTGCCAGCTCATCTGCCGGGACACCAGTACTTTTGAACACTGAAGCTTTCTTT.